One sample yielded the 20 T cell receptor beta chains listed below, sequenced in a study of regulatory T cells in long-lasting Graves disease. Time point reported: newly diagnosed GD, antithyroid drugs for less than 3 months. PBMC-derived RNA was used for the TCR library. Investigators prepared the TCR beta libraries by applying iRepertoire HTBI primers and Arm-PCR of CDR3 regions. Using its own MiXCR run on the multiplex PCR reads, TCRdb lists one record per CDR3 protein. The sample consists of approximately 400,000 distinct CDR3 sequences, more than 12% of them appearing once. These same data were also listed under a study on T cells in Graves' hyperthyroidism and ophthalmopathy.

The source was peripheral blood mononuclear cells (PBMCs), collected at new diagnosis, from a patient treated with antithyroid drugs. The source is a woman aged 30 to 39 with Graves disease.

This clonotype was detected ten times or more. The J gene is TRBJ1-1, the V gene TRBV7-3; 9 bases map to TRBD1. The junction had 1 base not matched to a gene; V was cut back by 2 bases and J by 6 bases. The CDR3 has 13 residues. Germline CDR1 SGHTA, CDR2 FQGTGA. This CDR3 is CASSLDRGSEAFF. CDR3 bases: TGTGCCAGCAGCTTAGACAGGGGGTCTGAAGCTTTCTTT.

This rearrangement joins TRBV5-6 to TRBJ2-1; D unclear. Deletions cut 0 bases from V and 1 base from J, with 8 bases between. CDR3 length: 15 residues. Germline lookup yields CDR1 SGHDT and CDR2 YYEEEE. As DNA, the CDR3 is TGTGCCAGCAGCTTGGGTCAGAATTCCTACAATGAGCAGTTCTTC. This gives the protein CASSLGQNSYNEQFF.

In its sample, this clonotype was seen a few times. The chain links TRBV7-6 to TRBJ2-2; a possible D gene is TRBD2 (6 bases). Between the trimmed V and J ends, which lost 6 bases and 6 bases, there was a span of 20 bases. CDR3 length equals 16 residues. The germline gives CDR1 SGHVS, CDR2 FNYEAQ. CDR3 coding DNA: TGTGCCAGCAGTGGGATTGGAGGGTCCCTATCCGGGGAGCTGTTTTTT. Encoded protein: CASSGIGGSLSGELFF.

CDR3 residues: CSVGLFQETQYF. The DNA for the CDR3 is TGCAGCGTTGGACTTTTCCAAGAGACCCAGTACTTC. The gene calls are TRBV29-1 and TRBJ2-5; D unresolved. The CDR3 has 12 amino acids. The V gene lost 4 bases and the J gene lost 1 base, with 7 bases spanning the gap. Germline CDR1 SQVTM, CDR2 ANQGSEA. Variable domain in full (rest from reference TRBV29-1 and TRBJ2-5): SAVISQKPSRDICQRGTSLTIQCQVDSQVTMMFWYRQQPGQSLTLIATANQGSEATYESGFVIDKFPISRPNLTFSTLTVSNMSPEDSSIYLCSVGLFQETQYFGPGTRLLVL.

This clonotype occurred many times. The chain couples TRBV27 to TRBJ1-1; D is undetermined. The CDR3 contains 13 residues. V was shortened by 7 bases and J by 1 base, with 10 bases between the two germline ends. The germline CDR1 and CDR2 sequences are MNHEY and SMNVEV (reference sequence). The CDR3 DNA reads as TGTGCCAGCATCAAACGAGGGAACACTGAAGCTTTCTTT. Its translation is CASIKRGNTEAFF.

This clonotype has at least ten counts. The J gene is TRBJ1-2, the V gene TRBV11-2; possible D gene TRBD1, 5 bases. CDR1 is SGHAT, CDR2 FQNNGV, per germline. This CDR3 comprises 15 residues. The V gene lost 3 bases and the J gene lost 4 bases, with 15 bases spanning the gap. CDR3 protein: CASSLSQGLFYGYTF. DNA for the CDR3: TGTGCCAGCAGCTTGTCTCAGGGCCTCTTCTATGGCTACACCTTC.

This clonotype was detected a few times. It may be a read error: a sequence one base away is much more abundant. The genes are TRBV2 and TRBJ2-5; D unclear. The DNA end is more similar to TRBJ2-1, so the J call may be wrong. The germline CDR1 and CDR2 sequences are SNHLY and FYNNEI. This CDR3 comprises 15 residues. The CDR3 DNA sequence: TGTGCCAGCAGCTTACTCGCGTACCCCTCCTACGAGCAGTTCTTC. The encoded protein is CASSLLAYPSYEQFF.

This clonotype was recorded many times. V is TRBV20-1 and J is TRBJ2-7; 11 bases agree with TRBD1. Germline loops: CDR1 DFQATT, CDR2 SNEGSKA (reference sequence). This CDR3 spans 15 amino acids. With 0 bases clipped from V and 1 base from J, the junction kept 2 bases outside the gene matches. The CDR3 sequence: CSAREGDRGSYEQYF. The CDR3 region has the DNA TGCAGTGCTAGAGAGGGGGACAGGGGGTCCTACGAGCAGTACTTC.

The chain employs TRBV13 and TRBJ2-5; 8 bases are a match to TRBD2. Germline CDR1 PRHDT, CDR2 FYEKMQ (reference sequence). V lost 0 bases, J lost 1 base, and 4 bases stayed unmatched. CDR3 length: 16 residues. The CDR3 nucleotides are TGTGCCAGCAGCTTAGGACTAGCGGAGGGCCAAGAGACCCAGTACTTC. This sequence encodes CASSLGLAEGQETQYF.

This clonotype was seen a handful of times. The CDR3 spells CASSQVPGGETQYF. As DNA, the CDR3 is TGTGCCAGCAGCCAAGTGCCGGGCGGAGAGACCCAGTACTTC. The rearrangement uses TRBV14 and TRBJ2-5; no firm D call. Germline assignment: CDR1 SGHDN and CDR2 FVKESK. The CDR3 has 14 amino acids. The V end lost 1 base, the J end lost 4 bases, and 10 bases lay between the germline ends.

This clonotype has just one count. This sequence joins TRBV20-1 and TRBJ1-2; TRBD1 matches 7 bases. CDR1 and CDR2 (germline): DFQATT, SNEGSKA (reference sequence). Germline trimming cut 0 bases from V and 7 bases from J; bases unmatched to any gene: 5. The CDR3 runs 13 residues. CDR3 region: CSARDGAGGGYTF. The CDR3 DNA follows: TGCAGTGCTAGAGATGGGGCAGGGGGTGGCTACACCTTC.

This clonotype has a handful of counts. The CDR3 region is CASSHRDRRETYEQYF. For the CDR3, the DNA is TGCGCCAGCAGCCACCGGGACAGGAGGGAAACCTACGAGCAGTACTTC. J is TRBJ2-7 and V is TRBV4-1, with TRBD1 identical over 8 bases. The CDR3 covers 16 residues. Trimming at V came to 3 bases and at J to 2 bases, leaving 9 bases not matched to a gene. The V gene's germline CDR1 is MGHRA and CDR2 YSYEKL.

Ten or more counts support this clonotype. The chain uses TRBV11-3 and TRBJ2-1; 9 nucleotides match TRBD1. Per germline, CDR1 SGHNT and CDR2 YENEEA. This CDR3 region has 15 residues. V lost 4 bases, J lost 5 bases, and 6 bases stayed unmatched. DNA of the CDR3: TGTGCCAGCAGCTCTTTCGGACAGGGGAACAATGAGCAGTTCTTC. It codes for CASSSFGQGNNEQFF. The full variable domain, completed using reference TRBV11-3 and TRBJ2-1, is EAGVVQSPRYKIIEKKQPVAFWCNPISGHNTLYWYLQNLGQGPELLIRYENEEAVDDSQLPKDRFSAERLKGVDSTLKIQPAELGDSAVYLCASSSFGQGNNEQFFGPGTRLTVL.

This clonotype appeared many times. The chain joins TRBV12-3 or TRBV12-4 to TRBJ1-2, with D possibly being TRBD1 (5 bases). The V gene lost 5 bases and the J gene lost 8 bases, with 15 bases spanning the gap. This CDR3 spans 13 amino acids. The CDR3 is CASSRDRLLGYTF. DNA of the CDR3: TGTGCCAGCAGTCGCGACAGATTGCTAGGCTACACCTTC.

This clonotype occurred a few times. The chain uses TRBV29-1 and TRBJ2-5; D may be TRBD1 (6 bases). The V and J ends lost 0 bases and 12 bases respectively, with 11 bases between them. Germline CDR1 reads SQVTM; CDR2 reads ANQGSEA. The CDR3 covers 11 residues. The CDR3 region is CSVEDVAGEYF. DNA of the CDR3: TGCAGCGTTGAAGACGTGGCAGGGGAGTACTTC.

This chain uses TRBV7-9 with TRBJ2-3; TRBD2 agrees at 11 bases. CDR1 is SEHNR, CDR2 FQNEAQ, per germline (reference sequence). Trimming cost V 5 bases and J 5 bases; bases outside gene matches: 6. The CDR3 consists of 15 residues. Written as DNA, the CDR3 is TGTGCCAGCAGCCAACTAGCGGGAGCTGGAGATACGCAGTATTTT. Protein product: CASSQLAGAGDTQYF. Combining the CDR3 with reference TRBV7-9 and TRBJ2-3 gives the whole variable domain DTGVSQNPRHKITKRGQNVTFRCDPISEHNRLYWYRQTLGQGPEFLTYFQNEAQLEKSRLLSDRFSAERPKGSFSTLEIQRTEQGDSAMYLCASSQLAGAGDTQYFGPGTRLTVL.

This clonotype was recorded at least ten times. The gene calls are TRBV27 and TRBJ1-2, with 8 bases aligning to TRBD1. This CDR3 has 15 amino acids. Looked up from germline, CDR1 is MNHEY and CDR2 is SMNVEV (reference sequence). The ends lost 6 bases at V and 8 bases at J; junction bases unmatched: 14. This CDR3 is CASRKFRGLVGGYTF. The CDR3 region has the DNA TGTGCCAGCAGAAAATTCAGGGGGCTGGTCGGAGGCTACACCTTC.

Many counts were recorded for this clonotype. This chain's CDR3 is CASSHTPSSGEQYF. CDR3 nucleotide sequence: TGTGCCAGCAGTCACACCCCGTCTTCGGGCGAGCAGTACTTC. V usage is TRBV6-2 or TRBV6-3 and J usage is TRBJ2-7; D gene ambiguous. CDR3 size: 14 residues. V was pared by 5 bases and J by 6 bases, with 17 bases between. CDR1 is MNHEY and CDR2 is SVGEGT in the germline V gene.

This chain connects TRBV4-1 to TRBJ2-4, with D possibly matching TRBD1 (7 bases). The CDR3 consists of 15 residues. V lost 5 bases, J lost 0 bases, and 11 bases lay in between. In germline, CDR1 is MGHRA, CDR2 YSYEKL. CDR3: CASSAGQIAKNIQYF. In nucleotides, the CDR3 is TGCGCCAGCAGCGCGGGACAGATAGCCAAAAACATTCAGTACTTC.

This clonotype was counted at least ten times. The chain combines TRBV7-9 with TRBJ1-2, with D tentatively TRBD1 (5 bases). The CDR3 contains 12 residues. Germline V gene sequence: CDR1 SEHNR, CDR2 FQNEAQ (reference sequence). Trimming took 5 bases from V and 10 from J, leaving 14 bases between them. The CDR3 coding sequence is TGTGCCAGCAGCCCGGTGGAAGGACACTACACCTTC. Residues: CASSPVEGHYTF.